This T cell receptor (beta chain) was captured in a study of blood T cell repertoires in COVID-19. Under the authors' procedure: Researchers report that nucleated cell counts were estimated from reference gene primer amplification. The protocol was immunoSEQ multiplex PCR, while the TCRdb copy is restricted to in-frame clones and leaves out a portion. V, J and clone size reflect that table, while D and trimming were determined from the DNA. The profile shows under 200,000 clones, 88% of them singletons. Looked up from germline, CDR1 is SGHNT and CDR2 is YYREEE (reference sequence). Losses at the gene ends were 4 bases for V and 4 bases for J; bases not matched to a gene: 0. The CDR3 extends over 13 amino acids.

Sequences were obtained from peripheral blood. The clonotype originates from a man between 18 and 35 years old with active or convalescent COVID-19. V and J are TRBV5-4 and TRBJ2-3, with 10 bases identical to TRBD2. This CDR3 reads CASSLAGADTQYF. CDR3 DNA sequence: TGTGCCAGCAGCCTAGCGGGGGCAGATACGCAGTATTTT.